This is a list of T cell receptor beta chains from one sample in a study of control samples from healthy donors and cancer patients. TCRdb keeps only in-frame clones here, not all; method: immunoSEQ multiplex PCR. Among about 110,000 clones, 85% to 90% were seen once, and the ten largest hold 15% to 20%. The sample taken for sequencing was blood. Receptors were obtained from a woman between 50 and 59 years old in good health. Both conserved end residues are part of each CDR3. D genes are given only for firm matches. Clone size is stated in some rows and not others, as once, few, many or a class when expanded.

clone_size,v_call,j_call,d_call,cdr3_nt,cdr3_aa
.,TRBV7-3,TRBJ2-3,TRBD2,TGTGCCAGCAGACATAGCGGGCCTAGCACAGATACGCAGTATTTT,CASRHSGPSTDTQYF
.,TRBV5-1,TRBJ1-2,TRBD1,TGCGCCAGCAGCCCGGGACAGGGGAATAATGGCTACACCTTC,CASSPGQGNNGYTF
.,TRBV14,TRBJ2-5,.,TGTGCCAGCAGCCCTCAGACGGGGCGTACTTTCCAAGAGACCCAGTACTTC,CASSPQTGRTFQETQYF
.,TRBV13,TRBJ2-3,.,TGTGCCAGCAGCCGAGGGTACACAGATACGCAGTATTTT,CASSRGYTDTQYF
.,TRBV5-1,TRBJ2-5,.,TGCGCCAGCAGCTTGGGACAGATCCAAGAGACCCAGTACTTC,CASSLGQIQETQYF
.,TRBV30,TRBJ1-1,.,TGTGCCTGGAGGGTGTGGAACACTGAAGCTTTCTTT,CAWRVWNTEAFF
.,TRBV9,TRBJ2-5,.,TGTGCCAGCAGCTTCCTTGACGGGTTCGGAGAGACCCAGTACTTC,CASSFLDGFGETQYF
.,TRBV5-8,TRBJ1-5,.,TGTGCCAGCAGCTTGGGGGTAAATAGCAATCAGCCCCAGCATTTT,CASSLGVNSNQPQHF
.,TRBV7-2,TRBJ2-1,.,TGTGCCAGCAGCCCAGCCGGATCGAGGTCCTACAATGAGCAGTTCTTC,CASSPAGSRSYNEQFF
.,TRBV19,TRBJ2-3,TRBD2,TGTGCCAGTAGTATAGATCACGGCGCGGGAGGGACAGATACGCAGTATTTT,CASSIDHGAGGTDTQYF
.,TRBV6-5,TRBJ1-1,.,TGTGCCAGCAGTTACCGAATCCCCGAGAACACTGAAGCTTTCTTT,CASSYRIPENTEAFF
.,TRBV3-1/TRBV3-2,TRBJ1-6,.,TGTGCCAGCAGCCAAGAGAGGGGGAATTCACCCCTCCACTTT,CASSQERGNSPLHF
.,TRBV2,TRBJ2-1,.,TGTGCCAGCTGGGCTAACTACAATGAGCAGTTCTTC,CASWANYNEQFF
.,TRBV2,TRBJ1-4,TRBD1,TGTGCCAGCAGGTCCGACAGGGTAGCTAATGAAAAACTGTTTTTT,CASRSDRVANEKLFF
.,TRBV19,TRBJ1-2,.,TGTGCCAGTAGTATCCGGTGGGACTACACCTTC,CASSIRWDYTF
.,TRBV28,TRBJ1-2,.,TGTGCCAGCAGTTCGGACACCTTAAGGGGTAACACCTTC,CASSSDTLRGNTF
few,TRBV10-1,TRBJ1-5,.,TGCGCCAGCAGTTCGGGGAATCAACCCCAGCATTTT,CASSSGNQPQHF
.,TRBV14,TRBJ1-2,.,TGTGCCAGCAGCCAAGTGATGGGGAATGGCTACACCTTC,CASSQVMGNGYTF
.,TRBV4-2,TRBJ2-7,.,TGTGCCAGCAGCCATTCTACTGGGGGGAGCTCCTACGAGCAGTACTTC,CASSHSTGGSSYEQYF
.,TRBV27,TRBJ1-2,TRBD1,TGTGCCAGCAGTAGGCCGGGACAGGGGAACTATGGCTACACCTTC,CASSRPGQGNYGYTF
.,TRBV19,TRBJ2-2,.,TGTGCCAGCACGATAACCGGGGAGCTGTTTTTT,CASTITGELFF
.,TRBV2,TRBJ1-2,.,TGTGCCAGCAGGGGATCTTACCGATTCCTCCTAGAAGGCTACACCTTC,CASRGSYRFLLEGYTF
.,TRBV25-1,TRBJ2-3,TRBD2,TGTGCCAGCCAGCGGGGGTTGTCAGATACGCAGTATTTT,CASQRGLSDTQYF
once,TRBV14,TRBJ1-1,.,TGTGCCAGCAGCCCAATGCAGGGTTTACGAGCTTTCTTT,CASSPMQGLRAFF